A selection of T cell receptor beta chains follows, all from one sample in a study of beta chain features in type 1 diabetes. Assay: immunoSEQ multiplex PCR; the TCRdb copy retains only in-frame clones and omits some. The data show approximately 600,000 clones, over 10% seen once. The sequencing input was naive CD4+ T cells from blood. These receptor sequences come from a young man with type 1 diabetes. CDR3s include the opening cysteine and the closing phenylalanine or tryptophan. D genes are given only for firm matches. The size field is filled for only some rows; it gives once, few, many or a size class.

CDR3aa: CASSYSFLRYNEQFF
CDR3nt: TGTGCCAGCAGTTACTCATTTCTACGGTACAATGAGCAGTTCTTC
d_gene: .
v_gene: TRBV6-5
abundance: .
j_gene: TRBJ2-1

CDR3aa: CASSQSGGPPYNEQFF
CDR3nt: TGTGCCAGCAGTCAGAGCGGGGGCCCTCCCTACAATGAGCAGTTCTTC
d_gene: TRBD2
v_gene: TRBV7-9
abundance: few
j_gene: TRBJ2-1

CDR3aa: CASSVVRSSYEQYF
CDR3nt: TGTGCCAGCAGTGTGGTTAGAAGCTCCTACGAGCAGTACTTC
d_gene: .
v_gene: TRBV2
abundance: .
j_gene: TRBJ2-7

CDR3aa: CASSPQTGGGGYTF
CDR3nt: TGTGCCAGCAGCCCCCAGACAGGGGGAGGTGGCTACACCTTC
d_gene: TRBD1
v_gene: TRBV7-2
abundance: .
j_gene: TRBJ1-2

CDR3aa: CAISEGGSEKLFF
CDR3nt: TGTGCCATCAGTGAAGGTGGTAGTGAAAAACTGTTTTTT
d_gene: .
v_gene: TRBV10-3
abundance: .
j_gene: TRBJ1-4

CDR3aa: CAWKGTASNQPQHF
CDR3nt: TGTGCCTGGAAGGGGACAGCGAGCAATCAGCCCCAGCATTTT
d_gene: TRBD1
v_gene: TRBV30
abundance: .
j_gene: TRBJ1-5

CDR3aa: CASSLVSYEQYF
CDR3nt: TGTGCCAGCAGCTTAGTTTCCTACGAGCAGTACTTC
d_gene: .
v_gene: TRBV7-9
abundance: .
j_gene: TRBJ2-7

CDR3aa: CASGNRRPPGPQHF
CDR3nt: TGTGCCAGCGGAAACCGACGGCCGCCTGGGCCCCAGCATTTT
d_gene: .
v_gene: TRBV25-1
abundance: .
j_gene: TRBJ1-5

CDR3aa: CASSPGQVRYGYTF
CDR3nt: TGTGCCAGCTCACCGGGACAGGTTCGGTATGGCTACACCTTC
d_gene: TRBD1
v_gene: TRBV18
abundance: .
j_gene: TRBJ1-2

CDR3aa: CASSSDKWGSTDTQYF
CDR3nt: TGCGCCAGCAGCTCGGATAAATGGGGTAGCACAGATACGCAGTATTTT
d_gene: .
v_gene: TRBV5-1
abundance: .
j_gene: TRBJ2-3

CDR3aa: CASSTRLAEAYNEQFF
CDR3nt: TGTGCCAGTAGTACGAGACTAGCGGAGGCCTACAATGAGCAGTTCTTC
d_gene: TRBD2
v_gene: TRBV19
abundance: few
j_gene: TRBJ2-1

CDR3aa: CASSLVQGISSPLHF
CDR3nt: TGTGCCAGCAGCTTAGTACAGGGGATTTCTTCACCCCTCCACTTT
d_gene: TRBD1
v_gene: TRBV7-2
abundance: .
j_gene: TRBJ1-6

CDR3aa: CASSFIAGPRLAKNIQYF
CDR3nt: TGCGCCAGCAGCTTTATTGCCGGACCGAGACTAGCCAAAAACATTCAGTACTTC
d_gene: .
v_gene: TRBV5-1
abundance: .
j_gene: TRBJ2-4

CDR3aa: CASSSRAGRTDTQYF
CDR3nt: TGTGCCAGCAGTTCCAGGGCTGGGCGCACAGATACGCAGTATTTT
d_gene: .
v_gene: TRBV6-6
abundance: few
j_gene: TRBJ2-3

CDR3aa: CASSLRGPGYTF
CDR3nt: TGTGCCAGCAGCTTGCGGGGTCCTGGCTACACCTTC
d_gene: .
v_gene: TRBV5-6
abundance: .
j_gene: TRBJ1-2

CDR3aa: CASSVRQGQADTQYF
CDR3nt: TGTGCCAGCAGCGTCCGACAGGGTCAGGCGGATACGCAGTATTTT
d_gene: TRBD1
v_gene: TRBV9
abundance: .
j_gene: TRBJ2-3

CDR3aa: CASSLRGRGGQLAKNIQYF
CDR3nt: TGTGCCAGCAGTTTAAGGGGCCGCGGGGGCCAACTAGCCAAAAACATTCAGTACTTC
d_gene: .
v_gene: TRBV28
abundance: .
j_gene: TRBJ2-4

CDR3aa: CASRPKDNEQFF
CDR3nt: TGTGCCAGCCGACCCAAGGACAATGAGCAGTTCTTC
d_gene: .
v_gene: TRBV5-6
abundance: .
j_gene: TRBJ2-1

CDR3aa: CASSLDGVEAFF
CDR3nt: TGTGCCAGCAGCTTGGACGGTGTTGAAGCTTTCTTT
d_gene: .
v_gene: TRBV5-6
abundance: few
j_gene: TRBJ1-1

CDR3aa: CASSRDDSLQPQHF
CDR3nt: TGTGCCAGCAGCCGAGACGATTCGTTGCAGCCCCAGCATTTT
d_gene: .
v_gene: TRBV4-2
abundance: .
j_gene: TRBJ1-5

CDR3aa: CASSLGGHNNEQFF
CDR3nt: TGTGCCAGCAGCTTAGGGGGCCATAACAATGAGCAGTTCTTC
d_gene: .
v_gene: TRBV7-9
abundance: few
j_gene: TRBJ2-1

CDR3aa: CASSSTIGQTYEQYF
CDR3nt: TGTGCCAGCAGCAGCACAATAGGACAAACCTACGAGCAGTACTTC
d_gene: .
v_gene: TRBV7-6
abundance: once
j_gene: TRBJ2-7

CDR3aa: CASRQGLNTGELFF
CDR3nt: TGTGCCAGTCGACAGGGACTGAACACCGGGGAGCTGTTTTTT
d_gene: .
v_gene: TRBV19
abundance: .
j_gene: TRBJ2-2

CDR3aa: CASSPDWATGELFF
CDR3nt: TGTGCCAGCAGCCCGGATTGGGCCACCGGGGAGCTGTTTTTT
d_gene: .
v_gene: TRBV7-2
abundance: .
j_gene: TRBJ2-2

CDR3aa: CASSYSYTGELFF
CDR3nt: TGTGCCAGCAGTTACTCGTACACCGGGGAGCTGTTTTTT
d_gene: .
v_gene: TRBV6-6
abundance: .
j_gene: TRBJ2-2

CDR3aa: CASSPKIFGTINQPQHF
CDR3nt: TGTGCCAGCAGTCCCAAAATCTTCGGGACTATCAATCAGCCCCAGCATTTT
d_gene: .
v_gene: TRBV27
abundance: .
j_gene: TRBJ1-5

CDR3aa: CASSFVGTSSGELFF
CDR3nt: TGTGCCAGCAGTTTTGTAGGGACTAGCTCCGGGGAGCTGTTTTTT
d_gene: TRBD2
v_gene: TRBV27
abundance: .
j_gene: TRBJ2-2

CDR3aa: CASTSNSYNEQFF
CDR3nt: TGTGCCAGCACCTCTAACTCCTACAATGAGCAGTTCTTC
d_gene: .
v_gene: TRBV28
abundance: few
j_gene: TRBJ2-1